These 29 T cell receptor beta chains were sequenced from one sample in a study of cytomegalovirus exposure and HLA in healthy donors. Primers for the PCR totalled 60 Vbeta and 13 Jbeta. Clones were sequenced by immunoSEQ multiplex PCR, and TCRdb holds only the in-frame ones, with some missing. Seen here are about 150,000 clones, roughly 84% observed once, and the top ten hold around 0.37%. Sequencing was carried out using PBMCs. All receptors derive from a boy under 10 years old in good health and CMV-seronegative.

The V call is TRBV18, the J call TRBJ2-7; TRBD1 aligns across 8 bases. The ends lost 3 bases at V and 6 bases at J; junction bases unmatched: 13. CDR1 and CDR2 (germline): KGHSH, LQKENI. This CDR3 spans 16 amino acids. CDR3 DNA: TGTGCCAGCTCACCCGGGACAGGAAGACTTGTCAGCGAGCAGTACTTC. It specifies CASSPGTGRLVSEQYF.

The rearrangement uses TRBV10-2 and TRBJ2-7, with TRBD1 matching over 8 bases. Trimming at V came to 4 bases and at J to 6 bases, leaving 2 bases not matched to a gene. This CDR3 has 12 residues. Germline V gives CDR1 WSHSY, CDR2 SAAADI. CDR3 nucleotides: TGCGCCAGCAGTGTTGACAGGGGCGAGCAGTACTTC. This codes for CASSVDRGEQYF.

The rearrangement links TRBV2 to TRBJ2-7, with 9 nucleotides matching TRBD2. J gave up 3 bases and V 3 bases, and 3 bases lay outside the gene matches. CDR3 length: 14 residues. Germline CDR1 SNHLY, CDR2 FYNNEI. The CDR3 DNA is TGTGCCAGCAGTGACCCAGCGGGAGGCTACGAGCAGTACTTC. It specifies CASSDPAGGYEQYF.

The rearrangement links TRBV6-5 to TRBJ1-5, with TRBD1 as a possible D gene (5 bases). Germline values: CDR1 MNHEY, CDR2 SVGAGI. This CDR3 is built from 13 residues. V lost 7 bases to trimming and J lost 1 base, with 8 bases between them. This CDR3 is CASTGSSNQPQHF. For the CDR3, the DNA is TGTGCCAGCACAGGGTCGAGCAATCAGCCCCAGCATTTT.

This clone was seen once. The V and J genes are TRBV9 and TRBJ2-5; D perhaps matches TRBD1 (6 bases). Looked up from germline, CDR1 is SGDLS and CDR2 is YYNGEE. The V gene lost 4 bases and the J gene lost 2 bases, with 18 bases spanning the gap. The length of the CDR3 is 16 residues. In DNA, the CDR3 is TGTGCCAGCAGCACACCCCTCGGACAGAGGCAAGAGACCCAGTACTTC. It is translated as CASSTPLGQRQETQYF.

The rearrangement uses TRBV11-3 and TRBJ2-5; 11 bases agree with TRBD1. The CDR3 sequence is 15 residues long. Germline CDR1 is SGHNT and CDR2 is YENEEA. V shed 3 bases and J 3 bases; nucleotides not matched to a gene: 3. In nucleotides, the CDR3 is TGTGCCAGCAGCTTTGGGACAGGGGGGAAAGAGACCCAGTACTTC. Amino acids: CASSFGTGGKETQYF.

The chain links TRBV27 to TRBJ2-1; weak D call: TRBD1 (5 bases). Germline V gene data show CDR1 as MNHEY and CDR2 as SMNVEV (reference sequence). V dropped 4 bases and J dropped 2 bases, with 9 bases sitting between them. There are 14 residues in the CDR3. The CDR3: CASSSRQPYNEQFF. CDR3 in DNA: TGTGCCAGCAGTTCAAGACAGCCCTACAATGAGCAGTTCTTC.

As for this clone: Within the sample, other DNA sequences also encode this same CDR3. This chain connects TRBV28 to TRBJ2-7; 7 nucleotides match TRBD1. Germline CDR1 and CDR2: MDHEN and SYDVKM. The V and J ends lost 6 bases and 0 bases, in that order; junction bases with no gene match: 11. CDR3 size: 16 residues. DNA of the CDR3: TGTGCCAGCAGGGTCGGGAAGGGGGCGCACTCCTACGAGCAGTACTTC. It yields the protein CASRVGKGAHSYEQYF.

The rearrangement links TRBV18 to TRBJ2-7, with 7 bases identical to TRBD1. Germline CDR1 KGHSH, CDR2 LQKENI. J lost 2 bases, V lost 6 bases, and 10 bases had no gene match. The CDR3 contains 15 residues. The CDR3 region has the DNA TGTGCCAGCTCTTATTCCCGGGACAGCACCTACGAGCAGTACTTC. Amino acids: CASSYSRDSTYEQYF.

The chain recombines TRBV4-1 with TRBJ1-3; D ambiguous. V lost 1 base to trimming and J lost 0 bases, with 7 bases between them. Germline CDR1 is MGHRA and CDR2 is YSYEKL. This CDR3 has 15 amino acids. This CDR3 is CASSQGTGSGNTIYF. The CDR3 DNA reads as TGCGCCAGCAGCCAAGGAACCGGCTCTGGAAACACCATATATTTT.

This clone has a handful of counts. The J gene is TRBJ1-1, the V gene TRBV5-1, with 9 positions matching TRBD1. CDR1 and CDR2 from the germline V gene are SGHRS and YFSETQ. This CDR3 has 14 residues. The V segment lost 4 bases and the J segment 3 bases; nucleotides outside the gene matches: 4. The CDR3 region has the DNA TGCGCCAGCAGCCCGGGACAGGGCCACACTGAAGCTTTCTTT. This gives the protein CASSPGQGHTEAFF.

The chain links TRBV27 to TRBJ1-2, with 7 bases that match TRBD1. The CDR3 consists of 16 residues. V lost 6 bases and J lost 6; bases outside the gene matches: 16. The germline V gene has CDR1 MNHEY and CDR2 SMNVEV (reference sequence). CDR3 region: CASSSTGIELGNGYTF. The CDR3 DNA reads as TGTGCCAGCAGCTCGACAGGGATAGAGTTGGGGAATGGCTACACCTTC.

This clone showed up just once. The chain recombines TRBV5-1 with TRBJ1-2; perhaps TRBD1 as D (5 bases). Trimming took 0 bases from V and 3 from J, leaving 18 bases between them. CDR3 length: 17 residues. Germline CDR1 reads SGHRS; CDR2 reads YFSETQ. CDR3 loop: CASSLALAGFMDYGYTF. The CDR3 DNA is TGCGCCAGCAGCTTGGCGTTGGCAGGGTTTATGGACTATGGCTACACCTTC.

The V call is TRBV19, the J call TRBJ2-7; maybe TRBD2 (6 bases). The CDR3 has 15 residues. Germline V gene data show CDR1 as LNHDA and CDR2 as SQIVND (reference sequence). With 3 bases removed from V and 0 bases from J, the gap between germline ends came to 12 bases. This chain's CDR3 is CASSIPAGSSYEQYF. The CDR3 region has the DNA TGTGCCAGTAGTATTCCCGCGGGATCCTCCTACGAGCAGTACTTC.

V gene TRBV6-1 combines with J gene TRBJ1-4; possible D gene TRBD1, 5 bases. V was shortened by 0 bases and J by 0 bases, with 5 bases between the two germline ends. The CDR3 is made up of 15 amino acids. Germline V gene sequence: CDR1 MNHNS, CDR2 SASEGT. The DNA of the CDR3 is TGTGCCAGCAGTGAAGCGACAGCAACTAATGAAAAACTGTTTTTT. Encoded protein: CASSEATATNEKLFF.

The V and J genes are TRBV7-2 and TRBJ2-7; 7 nucleotides match TRBD2. Germline assignment: CDR1 SGHTA and CDR2 FQGNSA. CDR3 length: 15 amino acids. V lost 2 bases, J lost 5 bases, and 9 bases stayed unmatched. Here the CDR3 reads CASSLIAGAVDEQYF. DNA of the CDR3: TGTGCCAGCAGCTTAATCGCGGGAGCGGTGGACGAGCAGTACTTC.

This chain uses TRBV5-1 with TRBJ2-5, with TRBD2 matching over 11 bases. With V trimmed by 4 bases and J by 3 bases, 8 bases remained unmatched. Germline loops: CDR1 SGHRS, CDR2 YFSETQ. This CDR3 has 16 residues. Here the CDR3 reads CASSLSTSGKEETQYF. The DNA of the CDR3 is TGCGCCAGCAGCCTCTCGACTAGCGGGAAAGAAGAGACCCAGTACTTC.

The rearrangement uses TRBV9 and TRBJ2-7, with 7 bases that match TRBD2. Germline CDR1 is SGDLS and CDR2 is YYNGEE. Trimming cost V 4 bases and J 0 bases; bases outside gene matches: 7. The CDR3 is made up of 15 amino acids. CDR3: CASSHGREDSYEQYF. CDR3 bases: TGTGCCAGCAGCCATGGTCGGGAGGACTCCTACGAGCAGTACTTC.

V and J are TRBV7-9 and TRBJ1-5; D ambiguous. This CDR3 region has 15 residues. The V end lost 3 bases, the J end lost 4 bases, and 13 bases lay between the germline ends. Looked up from germline, CDR1 is SEHNR and CDR2 is FQNEAQ (reference sequence). In nucleotides, the CDR3 is TGTGCCAGCAGCTTTCCTTTGAGGGAGAATCAGCCCCAGCATTTT. Protein product: CASSFPLRENQPQHF.

This clone was detected a few times. The V call is TRBV5-4, the J call TRBJ1-1; the match to TRBD1 covers 8 bases. CDR3 length: 15 amino acids. The germline V gene encodes CDR1 SGHNT and CDR2 YYREEE (reference sequence). The junction had 6 bases not matched to a gene; V was cut back by 0 bases and J by 5 bases. CDR3 sequence: CASSLGQGARTEAFF. CDR3 DNA sequence: TGTGCCAGCAGCTTGGGGCAGGGGGCGAGGACTGAAGCTTTCTTT.

The CDR3 region has the DNA TGTGCCAGCAGCTCGGGGGATAACCGGGTCCACAACACTGAAGCTTTCTTT. This gives the protein CASSSGDNRVHNTEAFF. V and J are TRBV5-6 and TRBJ1-1; D might be TRBD1 (5 bases). The V and J ends lost 3 bases and 2 bases respectively, with 20 bases between them. CDR3 length: 17 amino acids. CDR1 and CDR2 (germline): SGHDT, YYEEEE.

This chain links TRBV27 with TRBJ2-7; 7 nucleotides agree with TRBD1. V shed 5 bases and J 2 bases; nucleotides not matched to a gene: 6. The CDR3 has 14 residues. Germline-derived CDR1 and CDR2 are MNHEY and SMNVEV (reference sequence). CDR3 amino acids: CASSPRQGTYEQYF. Written as DNA, the CDR3 is TGTGCCAGCAGTCCTCGACAGGGAACCTACGAGCAGTACTTC.

The CDR3 region has the DNA TGTGCCAGTAGTCCCCTAGCGGGAGGTTCTCCCCACGAGCAGTACTTC. Encoded protein: CASSPLAGGSPHEQYF. The chain joins TRBV19 to TRBJ2-5, with 11 bases matching TRBD2. The DNA end is more similar to TRBJ2-7, so the J call may be wrong. This CDR3 is 16 amino acids long. Germline values: CDR1 LNHDA, CDR2 SQIVND (reference sequence).

This clone has only one observation. The chain combines TRBV18 with TRBJ2-3; TRBD1 aligns across 8 bases. CDR1 KGHSH and CDR2 LQKENI come from the germline V gene. The CDR3 spans 15 residues. Losses at the gene ends were 3 bases for V and 4 bases for J; bases not matched to a gene: 6. CDR3 sequence (DNA): TGTGCCAGCTCACCGCCGGGACAGGACGCAGATACGCAGTATTTT. It is translated as CASSPPGQDADTQYF.

The V and J genes are TRBV2 and TRBJ1-2; 7 nucleotides align to TRBD1. V lost 4 bases to trimming and J lost 0 bases; unmatched junction nucleotides: 5. The CDR3 is 15 residues long. Germline V gives CDR1 SNHLY, CDR2 FYNNEI. The CDR3 spells CASSGNRGANYGYTF. CDR3 DNA: TGTGCCAGCAGTGGGAACAGGGGAGCTAACTATGGCTACACCTTC.

A few counts support this clone. The J gene is TRBJ1-1, the V gene TRBV5-6; possible D gene TRBD1, 5 bases. V lost 1 base and J lost 4, with 14 bases in between. The CDR3 extends over 15 amino acids. The germline CDR1 and CDR2 sequences are SGHDT and YYEEEE. CDR3 in amino acids: CASSLLGAEGTEAFF. DNA of the CDR3: TGTGCCAGCAGCTTGTTAGGGGCCGAAGGCACTGAAGCTTTCTTT.

This clone was detected only a few times. V and J are TRBV6-5 and TRBJ2-1; maybe TRBD1 (6 bases). Trimming took 0 bases from V and 8 from J, leaving 14 bases between them. The germline gives CDR1 MNHEY, CDR2 SVGAGI. The CDR3 spans 15 residues. CDR3 loop: CASSYSLTGADEQFF. Written as DNA, the CDR3 is TGTGCCAGCAGTTACTCGTTGACAGGAGCAGATGAGCAGTTCTTC.

This chain joins TRBV30 and TRBJ2-5, with D uncertain. The J call may be in error: the DNA end matches TRBJ2-7 better. The length of the CDR3 is 13 residues. In germline, CDR1 is GTSNPN, CDR2 SVGIG (reference sequence). The CDR3 loop reads CAWSVLGVYEQYF. The CDR3 DNA follows: TGTGCCTGGAGTGTACTCGGAGTATACGAGCAGTACTTC.

The chain recombines TRBV28 with TRBJ1-6; maybe TRBD1 (5 bases). Germline-derived CDR1 and CDR2 are MDHEN and SYDVKM. This CDR3 comprises 12 residues. Trimming took 3 bases from V and 14 from J, leaving 11 bases between them. The CDR3 here is CASSLGGASLHF. In nucleotides, the CDR3 is TGTGCCAGCAGTTTGGGTGGGGCGTCCCTCCACTTT.